This T cell receptor (beta chain) was observed in a study of Graves' ophthalmopathy and Graves' hyperthyroidism. Study-wide points: Blood also contained most of the expanded thyroid clonotypes above 0.001 frequency.

This clonotype was seen at least ten times. The antigen remains undetermined. J lost 6 bases, V lost 0 bases, and 8 bases had no gene match. The CDR3 contains 17 residues. The germline V gene has CDR1 ENHRY and CDR2 SYGVKD. CDR3 regions of TCR beta were amplified from RNA transcripts. The first round was an RT-PCR with HTBI primers, and the second round was a multiplex PCR. TCRdb recomputed calls from the multiplex PCR reads with MiXCR, one row per CDR3 protein. Seen here are over a million distinct CDR3 sequences, roughly 35% observed once, and the top ten hold 11%. Participants with hyperthyroidism, aged 18 to 65, were newly diagnosed with under 2 months' duration.

This sequence originates from an adult man with Graves' hyperthyroidism. The sequencing sample was made of peripheral blood or thyroid tissue (not recorded which). The chain links TRBV10-3 to TRBJ1-2, with 12 bases identical to TRBD1. The CDR3 reads CAISESGTGGLLDGYTF. The CDR3 coding sequence is TGTGCCATCAGTGAGTCTGGGACAGGGGGCCTCTTGGATGGCTACACCTTC.